The present TCR beta chain was sequenced within a study of T cells in Graves' hyperthyroidism and ophthalmopathy. This clonotype has ten or more counts. TCR beta CDR3 sequences were amplified from RNA transcripts. The TCR CDR3 first-round RT-PCR relied on the HTBI primer set. MiXCR, run by TCRdb on the multiplex PCR reads, gives a single entry per CDR3 protein. The data show about half a million distinct CDR3 sequences, roughly 16% seen once. This CDR3 region has 13 residues. The ends were cut back, 10 bases at V and 6 bases at J, with 19 bases in the middle. From germline, CDR1 is SNHLY and CDR2 FYNNEI.

This rearrangement joins TRBV2 to TRBJ2-7, with D maybe TRBD1 (6 bases). Sequenced input: blood. The clonotype originates from a woman in her twenties or thirties with Graves' ophthalmopathy. CDR3 region: CATNRDTSFEQYF. As DNA, the CDR3 is TGTGCCACCAACCGGGACACCAGTTTCGAGCAGTACTTC.